These 3 T cell receptor beta chains came from one sample sequenced in a study of blood T cell repertoires in COVID-19. Clones were read by immunoSEQ multiplex PCR, and TCRdb kept only the in-frame ones, dropping some. This sample has 200,000 to 250,000 clones, with 80% to 90% found just once. The sequencing sample was made of PBMCs or T cells enriched from blood (not recorded which). These receptors all stem from a woman aged 40 to 49 with acute COVID-19.

The V gene is TRBV19, the J gene TRBJ2-2; D ambiguous. In germline, CDR1 is LNHDA, CDR2 SQIVND (reference sequence). CDR3 length: 15 residues. Trimming pared 7 bases from V and 1 base from J, leaving 13 bases between. In nucleotides, the CDR3 is TGTGCCAGTACTCGTGGGCAGATGAACACCGGGGAGCTGTTTTTT. As protein: CASTRGQMNTGELFF.

V and J are TRBV14 and TRBJ2-5; 13 bases are a match to TRBD2. Germline V gene lookup returns CDR1 SGHDN and CDR2 FVKESK. V gave up 5 bases and J gave up 4 bases; unmatched junction bases: 4. The CDR3 has 15 residues. CDR3 protein: CASSATSGRRETQYF. The CDR3, as DNA: TGTGCCAGCAGCGCGACTAGCGGGAGGCGAGAGACCCAGTACTTC.

The gene calls are TRBV7-3 and TRBJ1-1, with TRBD1 identical over 9 bases. Germline V gene sequence: CDR1 SGHTA, CDR2 FQGTGA. The junction had 7 bases not matched to a gene; V was cut back by 1 base and J by 7 bases. The CDR3 is 15 amino acids. For the CDR3, the DNA is TGTGCCAGCAGCTTAATACCGGGACAGGGCATTGAAGCTTTCTTT. This gives the protein CASSLIPGQGIEAFF.